These 11 T cell receptor beta chains were all obtained from the same sample, sequenced in a study of T cells in Graves' hyperthyroidism and ophthalmopathy. RNA transcripts served as the template for amplifying TCR beta CDR3 regions. Carried out on the TCR CDR3, a first-round RT-PCR used the HTBI primer set. TCRdb used MiXCR to reprocess the multiplex PCR reads, holding one entry per CDR3 protein. The data hold roughly 160,000 distinct CDR3 sequences, with 8% to 9.5% observed a single time. The source material was blood. Receptor source: a woman in her late teens or twenties with Graves' hyperthyroidism that later progressed to Graves' ophthalmopathy.

There are many counts of this clonotype. The chain couples TRBV11-1 to TRBJ2-5, with unresolved D. V gave up 6 bases and J gave up 7 bases, with 12 bases separating them. Germline CDR1 reads SGHAT; CDR2 reads FQDESV (reference sequence). The CDR3 length is 12 residues. CDR3: CASRAERVTQYF. The CDR3 DNA reads TGTGCCAGCAGGGCCGAAAGAGTGACCCAGTACTTC.

This clonotype was found many times. This rearrangement joins TRBV11-3 to TRBJ2-3, with 8 bases matching TRBD2. The CDR3 is made up of 16 amino acids. From germline, CDR1 is SGHNT and CDR2 YENEEA. The V gene end was trimmed by 1 base and the J gene end by 0 bases; junction bases not matched to a gene: 3. The CDR3 DNA follows: TGTGCCAGCAGCTTAGGCGGCGGGAGGAGCACAGATACGCAGTATTTT. Amino acid sequence: CASSLGGGRSTDTQYF.

There are many counts of this clonotype. V usage is TRBV20-1 and J usage is TRBJ1-1; the D is unclear. The CDR3 covers 14 residues. The germline V gene encodes CDR1 DFQATT and CDR2 SNEGSKA (reference sequence). Deletions cut 5 bases from V and 4 bases from J, with 17 bases between. CDR3 amino acids: CSARLGGSGTEAFF. The DNA of the CDR3 is TGCAGTGCTCGACTAGGAGGATCCGGCACTGAAGCTTTCTTT.

This clonotype came up many times. The chain joins TRBV12-3 or TRBV12-4 to TRBJ2-5; D is undetermined. The V end was cut by 1 base, the J end by 3 bases, with 15 bases between. This CDR3 has 16 amino acids. As DNA, the CDR3 is TGTGCCAGCAGTTTAGTTAGCCCCTGGCCAGAAGAGACCCAGTACTTC. It is translated as CASSLVSPWPEETQYF.

Ten or more counts support this clonotype. J is TRBJ1-4 and V is TRBV27, with D possibly TRBD1 on 5 matching bases. The V end was cut by 8 bases, the J end by 1 base, with 14 bases between. Germline assignment: CDR1 MNHEY and CDR2 SMNVEV (reference sequence). This CDR3 has 15 residues. CDR3 residues: CASGRDGRTNEKLFF. CDR3 DNA: TGTGCCAGCGGACGGGACGGAAGAACTAATGAAAAACTGTTTTTT.

This clonotype has ten or more counts. The rearrangement joins TRBV2 to TRBJ1-5, with 7 bases fitting TRBD1. Trimming took 9 bases from V and 5 from J; bases not matched to a gene: 4. This CDR3 is built from 12 residues. The V gene's germline CDR1 is SNHLY and CDR2 FYNNEI. The CDR3, as DNA: TGTGCCAGTAACAGGGGCGATCAGCCCCAGCATTTT. Its protein product is CASNRGDQPQHF.

Ten or more counts support this clonotype. This chain joins TRBV7-6 and TRBJ2-3; unclear D gene. V dropped 5 bases and J dropped 0 bases, with 21 bases sitting between them. The germline CDR1 and CDR2 sequences are SGHVS and FNYEAQ. CDR3 length: 18 residues. This chain's CDR3 is CASSLTTRLESSTDTQYF. CDR3 bases: TGTGCCAGCAGCCTAACAACTCGACTGGAATCTAGCACAGATACGCAGTATTTT. The variable domain in full, completed from reference TRBV7-6 and TRBJ2-3, reads GAGVSQSPRYKVTKRGQDVALRCDPISGHVSLYWYRQALGQGPEFLTYFNYEAQQDKSGLPNDRFSAERPEGSISTLTIQRTEQRDSAMYRCASSLTTRLESSTDTQYFGPGTRLTVL.

This clonotype was counted many times. The chain links TRBV30 to TRBJ1-1, with D perhaps TRBD1 (5 bases). The germline V gene encodes CDR1 GTSNPN and CDR2 SVGIG (reference sequence). The V and J ends lost 5 bases and 1 base respectively, with 14 bases between them. There are 14 residues in the CDR3. The CDR3 loop reads CAWDQGVGNTEAFF. Written as DNA, the CDR3 is TGTGCCTGGGATCAAGGGGTTGGGAACACTGAAGCTTTCTTT.

The sample holds a few counts of this clonotype. The chain links TRBV4-2 to TRBJ1-2; D not resolved. Germline V gives CDR1 LGHNA, CDR2 YNFKEQ. With 2 bases removed from V and 3 bases from J, the gap between germline ends came to 22 bases. This CDR3 region has 18 residues. The CDR3 reads CASSQRPSRITPDYGYTF. CDR3 in DNA: TGTGCCAGCAGCCAACGCCCAAGCCGAATCACTCCTGACTATGGCTACACCTTC.

The chain links TRBV6-1 to TRBJ1-4, with 9 positions matching TRBD1. V was pared by 5 bases and J by 6 bases, with 10 bases of the junction left unmatched. Germline loops: CDR1 MNHNS, CDR2 SASEGT. The CDR3 consists of 16 residues. The CDR3 region is CASSPGQGRTDEKLFF. The CDR3 DNA is TGTGCCAGCAGTCCTGGACAGGGGAGGACGGATGAAAAACTGTTTTTT.

This clonotype has ten or more counts. This chain links TRBV12-3 or TRBV12-4 with TRBJ1-1; D possibly corresponds to TRBD1 (6 bases). This CDR3 has 15 residues. V lost 3 bases and J 3 bases, leaving 14 bases between the germline ends. The CDR3: CASSFSGGAYTEAFF. The DNA of the CDR3 is TGTGCCAGCAGTTTTTCGGGGGGCGCATACACTGAAGCTTTCTTT.